Reported below is one TCR beta chain. This entry belongs to a study of siplizumab effects on memory and regulatory T cells. Produced via immunoSEQ multiplex PCR; TCRdb's table is partial and in-frame only. Among roughly 100,000 clones, around 97% were seen once, and the ten largest hold less than 0.035%. The source material was naive CD4+ T cells sorted from blood. This TCR came from a human donor in good health.

In DNA, the CDR3 is TGTGCCAGCAGTTTACAATTCAGGGGTCAATCGTCCAATCAGCCCCAGCATTTT. Translation gives CASSLQFRGQSSNQPQHF. This sequence joins TRBV28 and TRBJ1-5; D is possibly TRBD1 (6 bases). V lost 2 bases and J 3 bases, leaving 20 bases between the germline ends. Germline values: CDR1 MDHEN, CDR2 SYDVKM. The CDR3 runs to 18 residues.